These T cell receptor beta chains were read from a single sample in a study of T cell changes during pregnancy in multiple sclerosis. This table comes from immunoSEQ multiplex PCR, and its TCRdb copy is limited to in-frame clones, with some not included. The top ten clones hold 3% to 4.5% of a sample with about 34,000 clones, 70% to 90% of them seen once. Sample: CD8+ T cells from peripheral blood mononuclear cells, taken in the third trimester of pregnancy. The receptors come from a female donor with multiple sclerosis, enrolled in a pregnancy study. The CDR3 runs from the conserved cysteine through the conserved F or W. A D gene is named only where the DNA matches it firmly. Clone size appears in some rows only: once, few, many, or a class for an expanded clone.

>TRBV11-2|18|.|TRBD2|TRBJ2-7
CASSFLGGRSGGSYEQYF
TGTGCCAGCAGCTTCCTAGGGGGCCGTAGCGGGGGCTCCTACGAGCAGTACTTC
>TRBV4-1|16|.|.|TRBJ1-5
CASSQDGGQANQPQHF
TGCGCCAGCAGCCAAGATGGAGGCCAGGCGAATCAGCCCCAGCATTTT
>TRBV7-3|17|.|TRBD2|TRBJ2-1
CASSLTGRTRGGGEQFF
TGTGCCAGCAGCTTAACGGGGAGGACTAGGGGCGGTGGTGAGCAGTTCTTC
>TRBV13|14|.|TRBD1|TRBJ1-1
CASSYPGQGAEAFF
TGTGCCAGCAGCTACCCGGGACAGGGGGCTGAAGCTTTCTTT
>TRBV27|14|.|TRBD2|TRBJ2-7
CASSGTSGAYEQYF
TGTGCCAGCAGCGGGACTAGCGGGGCTTACGAGCAGTACTTC
>TRBV27|13|.|.|TRBJ2-7
CASSLSRSYEQYF
TGTGCCAGCAGTTTGTCGCGTTCCTACGAGCAGTACTTC
>TRBV4-1|16|.|.|TRBJ1-1
CASSQDRAGGRTEAFF
TGCGCCAGCAGCCAAGATCGAGCCGGGGGTCGCACTGAAGCTTTCTTT
>TRBV4-3|14|.|.|TRBJ2-3
CASSQVRGEDTQYF
TGCGCCAGCAGCCAAGTAAGAGGCGAAGATACGCAGTATTTT
>TRBV7-3|13|.|.|TRBJ1-1
CASSLAGVTEAFF
TGTGCCAGCAGCTTAGCAGGGGTCACTGAAGCTTTCTTT
>TRBV9|15|once|.|TRBJ2-7
CASSGGAGITYEQYF
TGTGCCAGCAGTGGGGGGGCGGGGATTACCTACGAGCAGTACTTC
>TRBV19|15|.|TRBD1|TRBJ1-6
CASEFRDRGRPPLHF
TGTGCCAGCGAGTTCCGGGACAGGGGGCGGCCACCCCTCCACTTT
>TRBV5-6|13|.|.|TRBJ1-5
CASSLGRNQPQHF
TGTGCCAGCAGCTTGGGCAGGAATCAGCCCCAGCATTTT
>TRBV5-5|12|.|.|TRBJ2-7
CASSPTGYEQYF
TGTGCCAGCAGCCCGACAGGATACGAGCAGTACTTC
>TRBV9|16|.|.|TRBJ1-6
CASSLRTEMLNSPLHF
TGTGCCAGCAGCCTACGGACAGAGATGTTAAATTCACCCCTCCACTTT
>TRBV19|18|.|.|TRBJ2-7
CASSISAGRQGPTYEQYF
TGTGCCAGTAGTATATCGGCCGGTAGGCAGGGGCCTACCTACGAGCAGTACTTC
>TRBV5-1|14|.|TRBD1|TRBJ1-5
CASSTGQEDQPQHF
TGCGCCAGCAGTACCGGACAGGAGGACCAGCCCCAGCATTTT
>TRBV6-6|13|.|.|TRBJ1-2
CASSRGGAQAYTF
TGTGCCAGCAGCAGAGGGGGGGCTCAGGCCTACACCTTC
>TRBV7-9|12|.|.|TRBJ1-2
CASRAQTGGYTF
TGTGCCAGCAGAGCCCAGACAGGCGGCTACACCTTC
>TRBV4-1|14|.|TRBD1|TRBJ2-7
CASRLTSTGNEQYF
TGCGCCAGCAGACTTACCTCGACAGGGAACGAGCAGTACTTC
>TRBV9|15|.|.|TRBJ1-3
CASSVVGDSGNTIYF
TGTGCCAGCAGCGTAGTAGGGGACTCTGGAAACACCATATATTTT
>TRBV7-3|14|.|TRBD1|TRBJ1-2
CASGPGTGYYGYTF
TGTGCCAGCGGACCCGGGACAGGCTACTATGGCTACACCTTC
>TRBV27|15|.|TRBD2|TRBJ2-3
CASSLAGGATDTQYF
TGTGCCAGCAGTTTAGCGGGGGGAGCCACAGATACGCAGTATTTT
>TRBV9|14|.|.|TRBJ2-4
CASSTGVAKNIQYF
TGTGCCAGCAGCACAGGAGTAGCCAAAAACATTCAGTACTTC
>TRBV7-3|15|.|TRBD2|TRBJ2-3
CASSSGTSDSDTQYF
TGTGCCAGCAGCTCGGGGACTAGCGATTCGGATACGCAGTATTTT
>TRBV29-1|16|.|TRBD2|TRBJ2-3
CSVEAARGVGTDTQYF
TGCAGCGTTGAAGCTGCGCGGGGGGTGGGCACAGATACGCAGTATTTT
>TRBV7-5|18|.|.|TRBJ1-1
CVRSYSRDRGSSNTEAFF
TGTGTCAGAAGTTATTCCCGGGACAGGGGATCCTCGAACACTGAAGCTTTCTTT
>TRBV6-5|13|once|.|TRBJ2-5
CASSSAGWETQYF
TGTGCCAGCAGTTCCGCGGGGTGGGAGACCCAGTACTTC
>TRBV15|14|.|.|TRBJ1-1
CATSSLTGNTEAFF
TGTGCCACCAGCAGTCTGACAGGTAACACTGAAGCTTTCTTT